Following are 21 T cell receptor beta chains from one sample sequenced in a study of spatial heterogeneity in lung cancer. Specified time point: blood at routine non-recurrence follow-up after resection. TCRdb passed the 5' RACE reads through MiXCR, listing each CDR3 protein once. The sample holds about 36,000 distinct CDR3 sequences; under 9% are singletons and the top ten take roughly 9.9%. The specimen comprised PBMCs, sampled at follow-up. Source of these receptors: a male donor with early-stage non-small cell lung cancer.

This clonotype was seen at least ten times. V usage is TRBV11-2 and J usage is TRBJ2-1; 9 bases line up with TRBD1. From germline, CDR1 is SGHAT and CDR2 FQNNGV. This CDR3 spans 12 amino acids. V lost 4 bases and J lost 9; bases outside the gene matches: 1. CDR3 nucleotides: TGTGCCAGCAGCTCGACAGGGGGTGAGCAGTTCTTC. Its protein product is CASSSTGGEQFF. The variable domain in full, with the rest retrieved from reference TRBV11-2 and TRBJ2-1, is EAGVAQSPRYKIIEKRQSVAFWCNPISGHATLYWYQQILGQGPKLLIQFQNNGVVDDSQLPKDRFSAERLKGVDSTLKIQPAKLEDSAVYLCASSSTGGEQFFGPGTRLTVL.

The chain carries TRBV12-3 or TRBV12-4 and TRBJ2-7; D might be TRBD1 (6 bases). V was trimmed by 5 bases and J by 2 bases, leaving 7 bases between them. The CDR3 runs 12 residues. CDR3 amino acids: CASSTGTYEQYF. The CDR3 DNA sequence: TGTGCCAGCAGTACAGGGACCTACGAGCAGTACTTC.

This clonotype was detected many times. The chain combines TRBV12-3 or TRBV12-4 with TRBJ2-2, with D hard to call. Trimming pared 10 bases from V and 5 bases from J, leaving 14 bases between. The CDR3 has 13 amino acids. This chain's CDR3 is CATKLRVTGELFF. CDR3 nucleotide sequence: TGTGCCACCAAATTAAGGGTAACCGGGGAGCTGTTTTTT.

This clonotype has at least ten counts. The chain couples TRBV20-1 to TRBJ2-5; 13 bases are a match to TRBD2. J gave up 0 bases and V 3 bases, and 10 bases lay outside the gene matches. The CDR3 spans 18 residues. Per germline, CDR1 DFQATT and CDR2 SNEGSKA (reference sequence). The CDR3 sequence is CSARGPGLAGSYQETQYF. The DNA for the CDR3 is TGCAGTGCTAGGGGACCGGGACTAGCGGGGTCGTACCAAGAGACCCAGTACTTC.

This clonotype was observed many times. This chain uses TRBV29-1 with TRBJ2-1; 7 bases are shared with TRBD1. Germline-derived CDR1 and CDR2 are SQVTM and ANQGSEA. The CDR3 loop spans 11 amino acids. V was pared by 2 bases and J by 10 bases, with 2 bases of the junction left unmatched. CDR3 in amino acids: CSVETTGEQFF. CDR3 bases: TGCAGCGTTGAAACGACAGGGGAGCAGTTCTTC.

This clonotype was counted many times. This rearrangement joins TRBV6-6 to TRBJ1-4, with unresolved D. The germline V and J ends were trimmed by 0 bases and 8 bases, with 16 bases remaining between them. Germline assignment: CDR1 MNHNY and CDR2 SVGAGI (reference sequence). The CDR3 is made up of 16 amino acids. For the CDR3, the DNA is TGTGCCAGCAGTTACTCGATAGTGCAGGTGGGCGAAAAACTGTTTTTT. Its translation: CASSYSIVQVGEKLFF.

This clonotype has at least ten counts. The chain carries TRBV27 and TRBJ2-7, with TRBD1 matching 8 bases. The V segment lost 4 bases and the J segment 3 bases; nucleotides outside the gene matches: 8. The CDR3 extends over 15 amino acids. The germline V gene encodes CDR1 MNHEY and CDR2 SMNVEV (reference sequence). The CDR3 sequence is CASSSGGRGHYEQYF. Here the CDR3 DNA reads TGTGCCAGCAGTTCCGGGGGCAGGGGGCACTACGAGCAGTACTTC.

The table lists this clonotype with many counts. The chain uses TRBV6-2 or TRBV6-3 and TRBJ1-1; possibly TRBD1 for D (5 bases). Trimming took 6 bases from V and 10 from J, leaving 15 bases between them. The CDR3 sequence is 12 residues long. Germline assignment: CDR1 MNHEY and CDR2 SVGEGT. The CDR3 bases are TGTGCCAGCAGCCACGGGCGAGGGGTAGCTTTCTTT. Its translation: CASSHGRGVAFF.

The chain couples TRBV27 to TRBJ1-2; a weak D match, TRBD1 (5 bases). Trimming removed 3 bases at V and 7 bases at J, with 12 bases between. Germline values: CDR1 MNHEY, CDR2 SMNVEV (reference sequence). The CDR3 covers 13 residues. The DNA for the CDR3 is TGTGCCAGCAGTTTTTATTTAGGGACTGGCTACACCTTC. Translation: CASSFYLGTGYTF.

The CDR3 DNA follows: TGTGCCAGCAGCTTACAGTACACTGAAGCTTTCTTT. It yields the protein CASSLQYTEAFF. The chain uses TRBV7-2 and TRBJ1-1; D unresolved. The CDR3 has 12 amino acids. CDR1 and CDR2 (germline): SGHTA, FQGNSA. Deletions cut 2 bases from V and 3 bases from J, with 4 bases between.

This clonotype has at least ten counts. The CDR3 region is CASPTPAGHTYEQYF. The CDR3 DNA reads TGTGCCAGCCCCACCCCGGCGGGACATACCTACGAGCAGTACTTC. The chain has TRBV11-2 and TRBJ2-7; D assignment may be TRBD1 or TRBD2 (6 bases each). This CDR3 has 15 residues. CDR1 is SGHAT and CDR2 is FQNNGV in the germline V gene. Between the trimmed V and J ends, which lost 8 bases and 2 bases, there was a span of 19 bases.

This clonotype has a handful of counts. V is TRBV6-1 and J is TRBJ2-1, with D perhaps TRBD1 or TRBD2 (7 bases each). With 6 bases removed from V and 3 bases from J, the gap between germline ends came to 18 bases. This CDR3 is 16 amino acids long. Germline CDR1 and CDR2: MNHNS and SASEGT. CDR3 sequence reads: CASSPQGEGFYNEQFF. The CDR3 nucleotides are TGTGCCAGCAGCCCTCAGGGGGAGGGGTTCTACAATGAGCAGTTCTTC.

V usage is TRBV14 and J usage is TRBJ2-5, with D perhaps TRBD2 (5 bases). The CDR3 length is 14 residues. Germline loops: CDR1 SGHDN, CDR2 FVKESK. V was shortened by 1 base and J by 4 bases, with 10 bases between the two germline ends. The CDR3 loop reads CASSQGGAGETQYF. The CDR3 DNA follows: TGTGCCAGCAGCCAAGGGGGTGCGGGAGAGACCCAGTACTTC.

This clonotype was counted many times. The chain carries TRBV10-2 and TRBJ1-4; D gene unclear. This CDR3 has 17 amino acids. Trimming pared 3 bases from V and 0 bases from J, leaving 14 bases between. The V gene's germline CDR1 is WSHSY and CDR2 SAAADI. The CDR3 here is CASSDGYSGATNEKLFF. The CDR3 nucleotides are TGCGCCAGCAGTGATGGCTACAGCGGCGCAACTAATGAAAAACTGTTTTTT.

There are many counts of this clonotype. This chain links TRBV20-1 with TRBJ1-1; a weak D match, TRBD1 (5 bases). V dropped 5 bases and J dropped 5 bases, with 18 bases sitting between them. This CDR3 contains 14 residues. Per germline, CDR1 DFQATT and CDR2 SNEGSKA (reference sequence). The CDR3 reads CSAGAAHPKTEAFF. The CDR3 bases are TGCAGTGCTGGGGCGGCACACCCTAAAACTGAAGCTTTCTTT.

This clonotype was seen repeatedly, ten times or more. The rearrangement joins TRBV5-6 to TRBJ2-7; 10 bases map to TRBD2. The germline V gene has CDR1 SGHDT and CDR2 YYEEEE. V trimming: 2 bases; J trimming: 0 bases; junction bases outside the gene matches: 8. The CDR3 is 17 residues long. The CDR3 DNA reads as TGTGCCAGCAGCTTCATGACTAGCGGGTTTAGCTCCTACGAGCAGTACTTC. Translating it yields CASSFMTSGFSSYEQYF. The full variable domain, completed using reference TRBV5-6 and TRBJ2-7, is DAGVTQSPTHLIKTRGQQVTLRCSPKSGHDTVSWYQQALGQGPQFIFQYYEEEERQRGNFPDRFSGHQFPNYSSELNVNALLLGDSALYLCASSFMTSGFSSYEQYFGPGTRLTVT.

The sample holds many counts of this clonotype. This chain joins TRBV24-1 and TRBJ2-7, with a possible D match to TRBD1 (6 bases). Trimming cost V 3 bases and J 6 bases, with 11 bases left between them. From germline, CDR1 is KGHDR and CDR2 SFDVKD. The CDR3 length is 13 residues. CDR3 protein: CATSDPQGVEQYF. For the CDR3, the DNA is TGTGCCACCAGTGATCCACAGGGCGTCGAGCAGTACTTC.

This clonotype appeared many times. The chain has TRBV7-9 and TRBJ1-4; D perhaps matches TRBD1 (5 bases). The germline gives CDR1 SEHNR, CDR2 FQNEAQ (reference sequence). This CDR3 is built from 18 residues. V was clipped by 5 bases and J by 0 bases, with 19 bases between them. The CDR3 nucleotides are TGTGCCAGCAGCCCCGGATACGCAGGGATTGCAACTAATGAAAAACTGTTTTTT. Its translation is CASSPGYAGIATNEKLFF.

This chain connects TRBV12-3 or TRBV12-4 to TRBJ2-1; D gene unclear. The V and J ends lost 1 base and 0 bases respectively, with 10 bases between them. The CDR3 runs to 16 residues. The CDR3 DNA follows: TGTGCCAGCAGTTTAGTAGGTGGTAGCTCCTACAATGAGCAGTTCTTC. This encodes CASSLVGGSSYNEQFF.

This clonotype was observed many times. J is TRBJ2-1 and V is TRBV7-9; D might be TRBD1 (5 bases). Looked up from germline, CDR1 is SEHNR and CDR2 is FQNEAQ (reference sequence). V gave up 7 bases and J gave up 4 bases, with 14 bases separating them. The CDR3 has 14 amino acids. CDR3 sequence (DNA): TGTGCCAGCACTGATGAAGGGGCGTACAATGAGCAGTTCTTC. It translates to CASTDEGAYNEQFF.

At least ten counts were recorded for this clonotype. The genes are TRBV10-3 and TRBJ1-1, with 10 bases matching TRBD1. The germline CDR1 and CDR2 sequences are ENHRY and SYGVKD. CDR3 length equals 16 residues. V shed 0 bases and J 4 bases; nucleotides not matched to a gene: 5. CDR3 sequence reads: CAISESGQGTVTEAFF. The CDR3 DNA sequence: TGTGCCATCAGTGAGTCGGGACAGGGGACAGTCACTGAAGCTTTCTTT.